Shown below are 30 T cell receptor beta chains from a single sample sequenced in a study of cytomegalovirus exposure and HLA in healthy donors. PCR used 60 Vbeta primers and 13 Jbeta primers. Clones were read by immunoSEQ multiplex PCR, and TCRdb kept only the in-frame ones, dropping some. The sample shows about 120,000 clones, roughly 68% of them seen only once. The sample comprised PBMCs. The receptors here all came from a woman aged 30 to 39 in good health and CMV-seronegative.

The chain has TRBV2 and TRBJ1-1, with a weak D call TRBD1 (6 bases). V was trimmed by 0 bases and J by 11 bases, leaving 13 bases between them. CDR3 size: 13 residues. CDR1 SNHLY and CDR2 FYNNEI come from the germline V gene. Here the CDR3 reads CASSEALDRSAFF. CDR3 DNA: TGTGCCAGCAGTGAAGCGCTTGACAGGAGTGCTTTCTTT.

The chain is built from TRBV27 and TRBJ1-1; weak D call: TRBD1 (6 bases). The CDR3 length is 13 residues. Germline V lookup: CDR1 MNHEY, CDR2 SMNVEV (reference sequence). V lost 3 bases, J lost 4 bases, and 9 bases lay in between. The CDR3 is CASSFLGGTEAFF. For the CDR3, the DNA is TGTGCCAGCAGTTTTTTAGGGGGCACTGAAGCTTTCTTT.

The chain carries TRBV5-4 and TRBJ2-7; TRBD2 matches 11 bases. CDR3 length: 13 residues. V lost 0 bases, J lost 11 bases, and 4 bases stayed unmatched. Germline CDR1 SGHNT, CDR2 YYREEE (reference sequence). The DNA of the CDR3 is TGTGCCAGCAGCTTGGAGAAGGGACTAGCGGAGTACTTC. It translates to CASSLEKGLAEYF.

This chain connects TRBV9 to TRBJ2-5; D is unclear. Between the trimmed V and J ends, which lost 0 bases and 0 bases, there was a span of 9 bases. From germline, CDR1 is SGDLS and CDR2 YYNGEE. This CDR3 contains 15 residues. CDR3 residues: CASSVGAGNQETQYF. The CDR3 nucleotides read TGTGCCAGCAGCGTAGGGGCAGGAAACCAAGAGACCCAGTACTTC.

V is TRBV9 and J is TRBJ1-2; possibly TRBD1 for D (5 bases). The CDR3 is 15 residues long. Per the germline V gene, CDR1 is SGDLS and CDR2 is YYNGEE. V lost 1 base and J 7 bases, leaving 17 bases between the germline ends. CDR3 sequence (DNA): TGTGCCAGCAGCGTAATAGATGGCGGGGGAGCTGGCTACACCTTC. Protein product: CASSVIDGGGAGYTF.

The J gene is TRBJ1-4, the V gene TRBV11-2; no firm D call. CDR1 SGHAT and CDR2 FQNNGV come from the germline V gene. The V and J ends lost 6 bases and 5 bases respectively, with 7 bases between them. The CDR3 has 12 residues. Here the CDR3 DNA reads TGTGCCAGCAGTTCTAACAATGAAAAACTGTTTTTT. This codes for CASSSNNEKLFF.

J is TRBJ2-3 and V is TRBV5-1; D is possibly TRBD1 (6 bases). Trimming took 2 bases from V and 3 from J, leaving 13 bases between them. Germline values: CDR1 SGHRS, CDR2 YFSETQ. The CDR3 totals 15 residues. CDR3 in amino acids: CASSFSGTMTDTQYF. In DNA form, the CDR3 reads TGCGCCAGCAGCTTCTCCGGGACAATGACAGATACGCAGTATTTT. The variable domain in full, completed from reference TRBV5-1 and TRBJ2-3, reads KAGVTQTPRYLIKTRGQQVTLSCSPISGHRSVSWYQQTPGQGLQFLFEYFSETQRNKGNFPGRFSGRQFSNSRSEMNVSTLELGDSALYLCASSFSGTMTDTQYFGPGTRLTVL.

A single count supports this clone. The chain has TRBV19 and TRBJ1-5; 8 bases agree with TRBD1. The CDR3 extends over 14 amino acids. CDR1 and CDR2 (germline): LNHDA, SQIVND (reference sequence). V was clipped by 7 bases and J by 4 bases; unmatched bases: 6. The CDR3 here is CASTLDRGNQPQHF. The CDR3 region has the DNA TGTGCCAGTACCTTAGACAGGGGAAATCAGCCCCAGCATTTT. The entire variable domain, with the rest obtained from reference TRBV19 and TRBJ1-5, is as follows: DGGITQSPKYLFRKEGQNVTLSCEQNLNHDAMYWYRQDPGQGLRLIYYSQIVNDFQKGDIAEGYSVSREKKESFPLTVTSAQKNPTAFYLCASTLDRGNQPQHFGDGTRLSIL.

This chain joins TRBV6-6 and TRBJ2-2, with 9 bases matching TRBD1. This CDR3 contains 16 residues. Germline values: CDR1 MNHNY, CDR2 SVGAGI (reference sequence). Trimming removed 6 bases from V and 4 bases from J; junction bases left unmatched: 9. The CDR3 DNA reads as TGTGCCAGCAGACAGGGGGCGTCTTTGGTCACCGGGGAGCTGTTTTTT. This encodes CASRQGASLVTGELFF.

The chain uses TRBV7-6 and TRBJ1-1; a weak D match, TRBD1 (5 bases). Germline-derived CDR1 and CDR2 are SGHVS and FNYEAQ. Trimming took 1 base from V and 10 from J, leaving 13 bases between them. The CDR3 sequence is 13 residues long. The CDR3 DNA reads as TGTGCCAGCAGCTTAGAGCAGGGTTTGGTAGCTTTCTTT. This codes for CASSLEQGLVAFF.

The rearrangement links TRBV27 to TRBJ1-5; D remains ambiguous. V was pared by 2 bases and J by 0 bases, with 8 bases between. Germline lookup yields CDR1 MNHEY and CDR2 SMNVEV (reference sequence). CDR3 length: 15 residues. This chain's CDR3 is CASSLALNSNQPQHF. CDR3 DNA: TGTGCCAGCAGTTTAGCCCTAAATAGCAATCAGCCCCAGCATTTT.

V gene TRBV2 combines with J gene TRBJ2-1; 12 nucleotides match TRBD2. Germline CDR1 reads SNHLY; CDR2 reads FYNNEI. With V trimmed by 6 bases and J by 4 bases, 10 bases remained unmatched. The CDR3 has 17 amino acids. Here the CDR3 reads CASSPTSGGRMYNEQFF. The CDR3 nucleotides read TGTGCCAGCAGCCCTACTAGCGGGGGGCGGATGTACAATGAGCAGTTCTTC.

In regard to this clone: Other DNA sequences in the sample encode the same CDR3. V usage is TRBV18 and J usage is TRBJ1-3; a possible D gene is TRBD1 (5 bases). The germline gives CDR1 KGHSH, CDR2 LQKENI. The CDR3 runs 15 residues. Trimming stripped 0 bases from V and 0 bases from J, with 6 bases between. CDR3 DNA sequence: TGTGCCAGCTCACCACCGGGGGGCTCTGGAAACACCATATATTTT. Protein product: CASSPPGGSGNTIYF.

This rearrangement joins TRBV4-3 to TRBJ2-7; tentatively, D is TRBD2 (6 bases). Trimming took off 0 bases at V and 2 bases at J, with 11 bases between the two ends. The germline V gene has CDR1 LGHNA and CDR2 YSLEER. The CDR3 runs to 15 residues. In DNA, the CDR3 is TGCGCCAGCAGCCAAGATTGGAGGGGACCCTACGAGCAGTACTTC. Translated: CASSQDWRGPYEQYF.

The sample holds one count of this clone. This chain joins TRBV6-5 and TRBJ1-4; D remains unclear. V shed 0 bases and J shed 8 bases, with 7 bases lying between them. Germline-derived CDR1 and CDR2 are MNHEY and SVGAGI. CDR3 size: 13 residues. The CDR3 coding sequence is TGTGCCAGCAGTTACTCGAGGGTCGAAAAACTGTTTTTT. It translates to CASSYSRVEKLFF.

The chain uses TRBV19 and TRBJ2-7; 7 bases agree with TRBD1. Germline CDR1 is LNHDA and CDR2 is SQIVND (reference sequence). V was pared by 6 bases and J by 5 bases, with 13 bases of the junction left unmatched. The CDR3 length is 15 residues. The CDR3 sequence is CASSLLPTGFHEQYF. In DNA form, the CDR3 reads TGTGCCAGTAGCCTCCTACCGACAGGGTTCCACGAGCAGTACTTC.

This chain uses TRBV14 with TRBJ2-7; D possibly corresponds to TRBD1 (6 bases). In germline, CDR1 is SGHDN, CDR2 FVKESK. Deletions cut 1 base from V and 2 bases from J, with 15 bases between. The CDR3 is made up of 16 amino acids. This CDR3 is CASSQVPGHRTYEQYF. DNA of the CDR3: TGTGCCAGCAGCCAAGTCCCGGGACACCGAACCTACGAGCAGTACTTC. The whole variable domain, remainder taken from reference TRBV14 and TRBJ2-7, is EAGVTQFPSHSVIEKGQTVTLRCDPISGHDNLYWYRRVMGKEIKFLLHFVKESKQDESGMPNNRFLAERTGGTYSTLKVQPAELEDSGVYFCASSQVPGHRTYEQYFGPGTRLTVT.

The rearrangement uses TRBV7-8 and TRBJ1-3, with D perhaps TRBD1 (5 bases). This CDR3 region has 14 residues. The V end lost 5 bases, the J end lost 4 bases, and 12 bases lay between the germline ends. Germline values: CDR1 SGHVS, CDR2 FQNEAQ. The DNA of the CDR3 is TGTGCCAGCAGCCCGTCAGGGCCCGGAAACACCATATATTTT. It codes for CASSPSGPGNTIYF.

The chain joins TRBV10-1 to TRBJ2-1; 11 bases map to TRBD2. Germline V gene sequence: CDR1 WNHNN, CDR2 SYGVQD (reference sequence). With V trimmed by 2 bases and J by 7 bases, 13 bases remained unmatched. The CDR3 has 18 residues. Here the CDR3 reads CASSEPRETSGRTNEQFF. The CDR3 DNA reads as TGCGCCAGCAGTGAGCCTCGGGAAACTAGCGGGAGAACGAATGAGCAGTTCTTC.

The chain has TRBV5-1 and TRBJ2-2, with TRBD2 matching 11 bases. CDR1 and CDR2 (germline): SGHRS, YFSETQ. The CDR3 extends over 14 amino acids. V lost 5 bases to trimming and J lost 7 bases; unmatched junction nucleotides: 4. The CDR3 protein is CASRSLAGDGELFF. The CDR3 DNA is TGCGCCAGCAGGTCACTAGCGGGAGACGGGGAGCTGTTTTTT.

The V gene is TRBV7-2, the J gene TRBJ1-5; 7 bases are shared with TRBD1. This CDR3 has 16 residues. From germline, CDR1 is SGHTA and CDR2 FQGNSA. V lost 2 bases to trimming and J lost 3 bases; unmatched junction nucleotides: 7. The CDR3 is CASSLNTGAINQPQHF. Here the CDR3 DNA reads TGTGCCAGCAGCTTAAACACAGGGGCGATCAATCAGCCCCAGCATTTT.

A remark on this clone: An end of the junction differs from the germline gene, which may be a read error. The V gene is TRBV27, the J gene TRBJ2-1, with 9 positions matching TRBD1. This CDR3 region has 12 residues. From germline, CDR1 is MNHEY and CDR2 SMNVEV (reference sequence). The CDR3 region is CASSLRDRELFF. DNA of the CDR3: TGTGCCAGCAGTTTGAGGGACAGGGAGCTGTTCTTC.

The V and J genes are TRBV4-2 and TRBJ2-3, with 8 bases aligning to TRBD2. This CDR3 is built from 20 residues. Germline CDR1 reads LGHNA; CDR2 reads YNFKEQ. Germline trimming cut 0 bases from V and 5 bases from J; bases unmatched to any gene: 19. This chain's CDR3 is CASSQDLSRAMAGGGDTQYF. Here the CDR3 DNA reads TGTGCCAGCAGCCAAGATCTATCCCGGGCGATGGCGGGAGGTGGAGATACGCAGTATTTT.

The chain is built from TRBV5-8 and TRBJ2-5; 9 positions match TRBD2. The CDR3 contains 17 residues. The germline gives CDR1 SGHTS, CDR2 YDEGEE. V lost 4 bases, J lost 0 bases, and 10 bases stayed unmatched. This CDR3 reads CASSPLGLAKNQETQYF. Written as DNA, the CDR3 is TGTGCCAGCAGCCCCCTAGGACTAGCGAAGAACCAAGAGACCCAGTACTTC.

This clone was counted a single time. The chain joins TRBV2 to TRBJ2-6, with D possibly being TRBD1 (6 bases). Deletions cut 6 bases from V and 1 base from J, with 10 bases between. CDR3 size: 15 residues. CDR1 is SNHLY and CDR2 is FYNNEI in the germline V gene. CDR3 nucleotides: TGTGCCAGCAGAAAGGGACATTCTGGGGCCAACGTCCTGACTTTC. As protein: CASRKGHSGANVLTF.

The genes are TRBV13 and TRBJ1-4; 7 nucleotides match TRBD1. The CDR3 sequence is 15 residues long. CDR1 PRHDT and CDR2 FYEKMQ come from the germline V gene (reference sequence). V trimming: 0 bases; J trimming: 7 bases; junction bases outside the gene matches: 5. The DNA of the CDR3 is TGTGCCAGCAGCTTAGGTGACAGGGTTGGTGAAAAACTGTTTTTT. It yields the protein CASSLGDRVGEKLFF.

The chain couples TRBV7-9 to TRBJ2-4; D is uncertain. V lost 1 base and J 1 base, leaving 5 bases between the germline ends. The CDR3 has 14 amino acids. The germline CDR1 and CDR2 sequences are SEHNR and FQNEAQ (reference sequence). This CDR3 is CASSLGSAKNIQYF. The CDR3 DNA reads TGTGCCAGCAGCTTAGGAAGCGCCAAAAACATTCAGTACTTC.

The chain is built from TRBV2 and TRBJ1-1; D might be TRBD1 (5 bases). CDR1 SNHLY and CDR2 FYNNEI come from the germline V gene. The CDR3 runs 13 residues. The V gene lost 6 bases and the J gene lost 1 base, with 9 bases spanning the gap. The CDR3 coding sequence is TGTGCCAGCAGGATTCAGGGGAACACTGAAGCTTTCTTT. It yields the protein CASRIQGNTEAFF.

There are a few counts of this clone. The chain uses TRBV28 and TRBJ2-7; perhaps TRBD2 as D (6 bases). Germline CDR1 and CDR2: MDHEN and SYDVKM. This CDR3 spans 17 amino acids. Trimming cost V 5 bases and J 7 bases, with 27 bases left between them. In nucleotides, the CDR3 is TGTGCCAGCAGTGCCTTTTCCGGGACTGGCCCCCTAATGGAGCAGTACTTC. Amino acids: CASSAFSGTGPLMEQYF.

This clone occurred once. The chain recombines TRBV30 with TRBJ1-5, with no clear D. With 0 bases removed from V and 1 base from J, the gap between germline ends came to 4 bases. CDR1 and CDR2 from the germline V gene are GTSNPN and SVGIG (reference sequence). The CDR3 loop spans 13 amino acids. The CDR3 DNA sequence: TGTGCCTGGAGTGTCCAGAGCAATCAGCCCCAGCATTTT. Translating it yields CAWSVQSNQPQHF.